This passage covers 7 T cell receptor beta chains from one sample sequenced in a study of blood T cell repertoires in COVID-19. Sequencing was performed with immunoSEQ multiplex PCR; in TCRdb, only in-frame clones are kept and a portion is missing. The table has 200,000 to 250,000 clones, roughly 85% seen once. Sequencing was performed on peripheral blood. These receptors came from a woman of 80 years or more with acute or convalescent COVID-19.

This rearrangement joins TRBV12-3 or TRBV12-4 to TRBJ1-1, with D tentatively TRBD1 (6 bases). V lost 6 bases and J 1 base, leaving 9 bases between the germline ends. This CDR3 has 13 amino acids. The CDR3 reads CASSTGWNTEAFF. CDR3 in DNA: TGTGCCAGCAGCACAGGGTGGAACACTGAAGCTTTCTTT.

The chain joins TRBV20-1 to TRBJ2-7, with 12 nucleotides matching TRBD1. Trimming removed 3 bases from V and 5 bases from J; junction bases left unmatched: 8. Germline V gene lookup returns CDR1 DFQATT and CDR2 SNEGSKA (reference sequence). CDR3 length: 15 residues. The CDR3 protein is CSASAGTGGANEQYF. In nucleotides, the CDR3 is TGCAGTGCTAGTGCCGGGACAGGGGGCGCGAACGAGCAGTACTTC.

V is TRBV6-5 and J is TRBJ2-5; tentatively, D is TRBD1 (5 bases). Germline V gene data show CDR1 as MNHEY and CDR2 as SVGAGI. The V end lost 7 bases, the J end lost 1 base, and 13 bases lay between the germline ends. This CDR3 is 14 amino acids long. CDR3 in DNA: TGTGCCAGCACCGACAGAACCACCCAAGAGACCCAGTACTTC. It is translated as CASTDRTTQETQYF.

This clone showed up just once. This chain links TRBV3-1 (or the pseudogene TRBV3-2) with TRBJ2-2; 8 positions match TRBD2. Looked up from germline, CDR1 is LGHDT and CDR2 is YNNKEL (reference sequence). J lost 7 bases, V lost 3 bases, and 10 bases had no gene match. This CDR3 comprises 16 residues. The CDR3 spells CASSQNIGGASGELFF. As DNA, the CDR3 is TGTGCCAGCAGCCAGAATATCGGGGGGGCGAGCGGGGAGCTGTTTTTT.

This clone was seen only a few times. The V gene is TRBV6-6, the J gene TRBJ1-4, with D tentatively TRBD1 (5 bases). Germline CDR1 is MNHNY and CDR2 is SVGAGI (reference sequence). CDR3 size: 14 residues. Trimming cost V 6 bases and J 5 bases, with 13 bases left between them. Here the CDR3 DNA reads TGTGCCAGCAGGACCACGACAGCGAATGAAAAACTGTTTTTT. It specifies CASRTTTANEKLFF.

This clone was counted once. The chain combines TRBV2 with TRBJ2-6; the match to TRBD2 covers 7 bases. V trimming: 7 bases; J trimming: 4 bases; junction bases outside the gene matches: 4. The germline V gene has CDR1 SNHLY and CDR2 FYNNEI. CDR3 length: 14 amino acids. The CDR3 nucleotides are TGTGCCAGCAACCGGGGGGTAGGGGCCAACGTCCTGACTTTC. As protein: CASNRGVGANVLTF.

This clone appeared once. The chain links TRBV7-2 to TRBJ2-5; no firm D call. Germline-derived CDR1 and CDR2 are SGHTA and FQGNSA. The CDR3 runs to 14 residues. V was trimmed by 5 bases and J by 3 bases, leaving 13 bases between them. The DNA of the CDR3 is TGTGCCAGCAGCAAACAGAAGTCGAAAGAGACCCAGTACTTC. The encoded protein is CASSKQKSKETQYF.